This TCR beta chain was captured by sequencing in a study of T cells in Graves' hyperthyroidism and ophthalmopathy (dated by TCRdb to about 2019). With respect to the entire study: Peripheral blood was collected at initial diagnosis, before any treatment. To identify distinguishing TCR V-J signatures, a discovery cohort of around 100 patients was used, comprising roughly 45 with Graves' ophthalmopathy and around 57 with stable Graves' hyperthyroidism. Whether ophthalmopathy could be predicted prospectively was tested in an independent validation cohort made up of 18 to 20 hyperthyroidism patients plus 17 patients who later progressed to ophthalmopathy. For training and testing, the 100 or so patients in the discovery cohort were randomly divided in a 7:3 ratio. In roughly six Graves' hyperthyroidism patients, the study also compared T-cell repertoires from thyroid tissue with T-cell repertoires from blood. Following sampling, methimazole starting at 30 mg daily was given to hyperthyroidism patients, and high-dose intravenous methylprednisolone was given to ophthalmopathy patients. According to the paper, TCR Vbeta CDR3 sequencing was carried out on roughly 130 peripheral blood samples, which came from about 45 ophthalmopathy, approximately 78 hyperthyroidism and about 17 progressor patients. General conclusions and limits of the study: No statistical method was used to set the sample size in advance, and investigators knew the group allocation. Ophthalmopathy was separated from stable hyperthyroidism by a 13 V-J signature model, with around 90% sensitivity and roughly 84% specificity obtained in cross-validation and 80%/75% obtained in testing. In validation, the model predicted progression to ophthalmopathy a median of roughly six months before onset, with about 67% sensitivity and about 75% specificity. Most expanded thyroid clonotypes (frequency above 0.001) were also found in blood, which suggests that blood repertoires may mirror thyroid immune responses.

As for this clonotype: Its antigen is currently not known. Base qualities are not provided; no much larger clone lies one nucleotide away.

Relative to germline, V is 6 bases shorter and J is 2 bases shorter, with 14 bases between their ends. For CDR1 and CDR2, the germline V gene lists SGDLS and YYNGEE. The cysteine opens and the phenylalanine closes a CDR3 of 14 amino acids. Here the CDR3 DNA is all that survives: 42 bases in frame from base 1. Stable Graves' hyperthyroidism was defined as no progression to ophthalmopathy during 18 months of follow-up. Hyperthyroidism patients were newly diagnosed, had a disease duration of under 2 months, and were aged 18 to 65 years. The study excluded patients with uncontrolled infections, other autoimmune diseases, pregnancy or lactation. Diagnoses were based on clinical symptoms, serum thyroxine and TRAb, thyroid ultrasound and orbital computed tomography. Ficoll-Paque density gradient centrifugation was used to isolate PBMCs from about 9.4 ml of fresh peripheral blood. Total RNA was extracted using Trizol reagent, and RNA quality was assessed on an Agilent 2100 Bioanalyzer.

The TCR beta CDR3 regions were amplified from RNA transcripts. The first round of RT-PCR for the TCR CDR3 was performed with the HTBI primer set and the Qiagen OneStep RT-PCR kit. A second multiplex PCR round built the libraries, followed by size selection and purification. Paired-end sequencing of the libraries was performed with 100 bp reads on an Illumina HiSeq2000. Per the authors' processing: Raw data were processed with SOAPnuke, discarding reads with adapters, uncalled bases, mean Phred below 15, or no exact constant-primer or identifier match. COPE v1.2.5 was used to merge high-quality paired reads, and clonotypes were defined as unique nucleotide sequences. MiTCR v1.1 was used to align clonotypes to the IMGT TRBV, TRBD and TRBJ reference segments. The analysis was restricted to V-J combinations with a frequency above 0.0001, which together covered 99% to 99.2% of the repertoires. The TCS score was defined as F50 (clonal expansion) divided by E x V (chaos), with BLOSUM62-based TCRdist calculated between CDR3 peptides within each V-J. Welch's t-statistics and random forest reduced several hundred V-J features to 13, which were used in a naive Bayes classifier (R e1071). TCRdb itself trimmed the public reads at Q25 with fastp, ran MiXCR and retained productive beta chains. Identical CDR3 protein sequences are pooled into one entry, listed with their most common genes and DNA. The V and J calls, along with clone size, are taken from TCRdb and not from the paper's own processing. The sample contains over 300,000 distinct CDR3 sequences, around 13% of them found a single time. The ten largest make up around 10% of the sample.

The source of this sequence is a woman in her sixties with Graves' hyperthyroidism. The chain is encoded by TRBV9 joined to TRBJ1-1, with a tentative D gene TRBD1 over 6 matching bases. The specimen was blood. CDR3 sequence: CASTLGGANTEAFF. In nucleotide form, the sequence is TGTGCCAGCACCCTAGGGGGGGCTAACACTGAAGCTTTCTTT.